The text below deals with one TCR beta chain. The data are from a study of T cell responses to AZD1222 COVID-19 vaccine. There are 15 residues in the CDR3. Per the germline V gene, CDR1 is GTSNPN and CDR2 is SVGIG (reference sequence). Trimming removed 1 base at V and 5 bases at J, with 15 bases between. Data came from immunoSEQ multiplex PCR; TCRdb stores just in-frame clones and leaves some out. The repertoire holds 150,000 to 200,000 clones, with almost 95% as singletons. The genes are TRBV30 and TRBJ2-1; the D gene could be TRBD1 or TRBD2 (5 bases each). This clonotype originated in an adult in good health. This specimen consisted of peripheral blood, obtained on day 0 of AZD1222 vaccination. This CDR3 reads CAWSGDDLANNEQFF. As DNA, the CDR3 is TGTGCCTGGAGTGGGGACGACCTTGCAAACAATGAGCAGTTCTTC.